This T cell receptor (beta chain) is drawn from a study of radiation and T cells in renal cell carcinoma. Study-level information: Nephrectomy followed 15 Gy stereotactic body radiation by 4 weeks.

Libraries were prepared by immunoSEQ multiplex PCR; TCRdb keeps only in-frame clonotypes and omits some of them. The sample contains about 150,000 clones, approximately 90% of which appear only once. As for time point: blood 2 weeks post-SBRT. The treatment here: 15 Gy SBRT to primary tumor, nephrectomy 4 weeks later. V was clipped by 5 bases and J by 2 bases, with 11 bases between them. This CDR3 region has 14 residues. Germline-derived CDR1 and CDR2 are LNHDA and SQIVND (reference sequence). Sequences were derived from blood, sampled from a patient whose treatment included radiotherapy and nephrectomy. This receptor was obtained from a woman in her fifties or sixties with renal cell carcinoma. The V gene is TRBV19, the J gene TRBJ2-3, with D possibly being TRBD1 (6 bases). In nucleotides, the CDR3 is TGTGCCAGTAGTCCCTTGGGGGCCACAGATACGCAGTATTTT. Translating gives CASSPLGATDTQYF. Combining the CDR3 with reference TRBV19 and TRBJ2-3 gives the whole variable domain DGGITQSPKYLFRKEGQNVTLSCEQNLNHDAMYWYRQDPGQGLRLIYYSQIVNDFQKGDIAEGYSVSREKKESFPLTVTSAQKNPTAFYLCASSPLGATDTQYFGPGTRLTVL.